The clone carrying this T cell receptor (beta chain) appeared many times. These data are taken from a study of T cells in Graves' hyperthyroidism and ophthalmopathy. Study at large: The blood sample was taken at first diagnosis, before treatment began.

The CDR3 spans 12 residues. CDR1 is SEHNR, CDR2 FQNEAQ, per germline (reference sequence). Trimming took 7 bases from V and 4 from J, leaving 9 bases between them. What was amplified from RNA transcripts were TCR beta CDR3 regions. An initial round of RT-PCR targeting the TCR CDR3 relied on the HTBI primer set. MiXCR was run by TCRdb on the multiplex PCR reads, yielding one entry per CDR3 protein. The table lists about 740,000 distinct CDR3 sequences, around 13% of them singletons. The TCR was taken from a woman younger than 35 with Graves' hyperthyroidism. The specimen sequenced was blood. The rearrangement uses TRBV7-9 and TRBJ2-3; D tentatively reads TRBD1 or TRBD2 (5 bases each). The CDR3 here is CASKQGPDTQYF. CDR3 in DNA: TGTGCCAGCAAGCAGGGACCAGATACGCAGTATTTT.